Following are 15 T cell receptor beta chains from one sample sequenced in a study of blood T cell repertoires in COVID-19. Measured with immunoSEQ multiplex PCR; TCRdb has only the in-frame clones, and not every one. The sample lists some 400,000 clones, about 87% occurring once. Sequenced material: peripheral blood. These receptors all come from a woman aged 30 to 39 with COVID-19, enrolled during active disease.

The chain combines TRBV5-1 with TRBJ1-4; 7 bases are a match to TRBD1. CDR3 length: 14 amino acids. The germline gives CDR1 SGHRS, CDR2 YFSETQ. V lost 4 bases, J lost 7 bases, and 7 bases stayed unmatched. DNA for the CDR3: TGCGCCAGCAGCGCTGGACAGGACTTTGAAAAACTGTTTTTT. It translates to CASSAGQDFEKLFF. Supplemented by reference TRBV5-1 and TRBJ1-4, the full variable domain reads KAGVTQTPRYLIKTRGQQVTLSCSPISGHRSVSWYQQTPGQGLQFLFEYFSETQRNKGNFPGRFSGRQFSNSRSEMNVSTLELGDSALYLCASSAGQDFEKLFFGSGTQLSVL.

The CDR3 loop reads CASSIGPGGVRSFEQFF. CDR3 DNA sequence: TGTGCCAGCAGCATTGGGCCCGGCGGGGTGAGATCGTTTGAGCAGTTCTTC. The rearrangement joins TRBV5-6 to TRBJ2-1; a possible D gene is TRBD2 (6 bases). CDR1 SGHDT and CDR2 YYEEEE come from the germline V gene. Deletions cut 4 bases from V and 9 bases from J, with 26 bases between. CDR3 length equals 17 residues.

The chain employs TRBV7-2 and TRBJ2-7; 8 nucleotides line up with TRBD2. Germline CDR1 and CDR2: SGHTA and FQGNSA. The length of the CDR3 is 15 residues. Losses at the gene ends were 7 bases for V and 1 base for J; bases not matched to a gene: 9. In DNA, the CDR3 is TGTGCCAGCACCCGATCCGGGACTAGTTCCTACGAGCAGTACTTC. It codes for CASTRSGTSSYEQYF. Based on the CDR3 plus reference TRBV7-2 and TRBJ2-7, the full variable domain is GAGVSQSPSNKVTEKGKDVELRCDPISGHTALYWYRQSLGQGLEFLIYFQGNSAPDKSGLPSDRFSAERTGGSVSTLTIQRTQQEDSAVYLCASTRSGTSSYEQYFGPGTRLTVT.

The V and J genes are TRBV5-1 and TRBJ1-5; weak D call: TRBD1 (5 bases). The CDR3 totals 15 residues. Trimming left V 0 bases short and J 7 bases short, with 14 bases between. Germline CDR1 SGHRS, CDR2 YFSETQ. For the CDR3, the DNA is TGCGCCAGCAGCTTGGGTGGGGCCCACCGGCAGCCCCAGCATTTT. Its protein product is CASSLGGAHRQPQHF.

The chain carries TRBV13 and TRBJ2-1; 12 bases are shared with TRBD2. Germline lookup yields CDR1 PRHDT and CDR2 FYEKMQ (reference sequence). The CDR3 consists of 15 residues. Unmatched junction bases numbered 8, after V lost 5 bases and J lost 9 bases. The CDR3 DNA follows: TGTGCCAGCAGCCCTAGCGGGAGGGCCTCGGGTGAGCAGTTCTTC. This codes for CASSPSGRASGEQFF.

The rearrangement links TRBV10-1 to TRBJ2-5; TRBD2 matches 10 bases. Germline CDR1 WNHNN, CDR2 SYGVQD (reference sequence). This CDR3 is 16 amino acids long. The junction had 12 bases not matched to a gene; V was cut back by 8 bases and J by 3 bases. CDR3 region: CASALEAGGPKETQYF. CDR3 in DNA: TGCGCCAGCGCCCTGGAAGCGGGAGGGCCTAAAGAGACCCAGTACTTC.

This clone occurred once. This chain links TRBV5-1 with TRBJ1-2; D is unresolved. Germline lookup yields CDR1 SGHRS and CDR2 YFSETQ. There are 12 residues in the CDR3. V lost 4 bases, J lost 4 bases, and 8 bases lay in between. The CDR3 sequence is CASSEGGYGYTF. CDR3 nucleotides: TGCGCCAGCAGCGAAGGAGGCTATGGCTACACCTTC.

This rearrangement joins TRBV5-6 to TRBJ1-2; 7 positions agree with TRBD1. The length of the CDR3 is 14 residues. Trimming took 3 bases from V and 3 from J; bases not matched to a gene: 5. Looked up from germline, CDR1 is SGHDT and CDR2 is YYEEEE. CDR3 loop: CASSWRDRDYGYTF. The CDR3 DNA reads as TGTGCCAGCAGCTGGAGGGACAGAGACTATGGCTACACCTTC.

The rearrangement links TRBV11-2 to TRBJ2-7; unclear D gene. The CDR3 has 14 residues. CDR1 is SGHAT, CDR2 FQNNGV, per germline. Trimming took 1 base from V and 0 from J, leaving 7 bases between them. CDR3 in DNA: TGTGCCAGCAGCTTAGTCACAAGCTCCTACGAGCAGTACTTC. It yields the protein CASSLVTSSYEQYF. The variable domain in full, with the rest retrieved from reference TRBV11-2 and TRBJ2-7, is EAGVAQSPRYKIIEKRQSVAFWCNPISGHATLYWYQQILGQGPKLLIQFQNNGVVDDSQLPKDRFSAERLKGVDSTLKIQPAKLEDSAVYLCASSLVTSSYEQYFGPGTRLTVT.

This chain uses TRBV2 with TRBJ2-7, with D possibly being TRBD2 (5 bases). V was trimmed by 6 bases and J by 4 bases, leaving 7 bases between them. The CDR3 length is 11 residues. The germline gives CDR1 SNHLY, CDR2 FYNNEI. The CDR3 DNA reads TGTGCCAGCAGCGGGATGTACGAGCAGTACTTC. It yields the protein CASSGMYEQYF.

The CDR3 sequence is CASSPEGLQETQYF. CDR3 DNA: TGTGCCAGCTCACCAGAGGGACTGCAAGAGACCCAGTACTTC. The chain combines TRBV18 with TRBJ2-5; D might be TRBD2 (6 bases). CDR3 size: 14 residues. The ends were cut back, 2 bases at V and 2 bases at J, with 9 bases in the middle. Germline CDR1 is KGHSH and CDR2 is LQKENI.

Only one count was recorded for this clone. The V gene is TRBV28, the J gene TRBJ2-5, with a possible D match to TRBD2 (5 bases). CDR1 and CDR2 (germline): MDHEN, SYDVKM. V was clipped by 1 base and J by 1 base, with 10 bases between them. There are 15 residues in the CDR3. The CDR3: CASSLLGGSQETQYF. In DNA form, the CDR3 reads TGTGCCAGCAGTTTATTAGGAGGCTCCCAAGAGACCCAGTACTTC.

The sample holds one count of this clone. The V call is TRBV4-2, the J call TRBJ1-1; D gene uncertain. Germline loops: CDR1 LGHNA, CDR2 YNFKEQ. The CDR3 runs 15 residues. Trimming took 0 bases from V and 4 from J, leaving 12 bases between them. In DNA form, the CDR3 reads TGTGCCAGCAGCCAAGATAGAGAGGGAAGCACTGAAGCTTTCTTT. Protein product: CASSQDREGSTEAFF.

The V gene is TRBV7-2, the J gene TRBJ1-5, with D perhaps matching TRBD1 (5 bases). Trimming removed 3 bases at V and 2 bases at J, with 11 bases between. This CDR3 spans 15 amino acids. Germline CDR1 is SGHTA and CDR2 is FQGNSA. CDR3 in amino acids: CASSLGRVGNQPQHF. The CDR3 nucleotides are TGTGCCAGCAGCTTGGGCAGGGTGGGCAATCAGCCCCAGCATTTT. The full variable domain, its missing parts supplied by reference TRBV7-2 and TRBJ1-5, is GAGVSQSPSNKVTEKGKDVELRCDPISGHTALYWYRQSLGQGLEFLIYFQGNSAPDKSGLPSDRFSAERTGGSVSTLTIQRTQQEDSAVYLCASSLGRVGNQPQHFGDGTRLSIL.

This chain links TRBV5-1 with TRBJ2-1; tentative D call: TRBD2 (5 bases). This CDR3 region has 13 residues. Per germline, CDR1 SGHRS and CDR2 YFSETQ. Trimming cost V 0 bases and J 7 bases, with 8 bases left between them. The CDR3 is CASSLALVNEQFF. The CDR3 region has the DNA TGCGCCAGCAGCTTGGCACTAGTTAATGAGCAGTTCTTC.